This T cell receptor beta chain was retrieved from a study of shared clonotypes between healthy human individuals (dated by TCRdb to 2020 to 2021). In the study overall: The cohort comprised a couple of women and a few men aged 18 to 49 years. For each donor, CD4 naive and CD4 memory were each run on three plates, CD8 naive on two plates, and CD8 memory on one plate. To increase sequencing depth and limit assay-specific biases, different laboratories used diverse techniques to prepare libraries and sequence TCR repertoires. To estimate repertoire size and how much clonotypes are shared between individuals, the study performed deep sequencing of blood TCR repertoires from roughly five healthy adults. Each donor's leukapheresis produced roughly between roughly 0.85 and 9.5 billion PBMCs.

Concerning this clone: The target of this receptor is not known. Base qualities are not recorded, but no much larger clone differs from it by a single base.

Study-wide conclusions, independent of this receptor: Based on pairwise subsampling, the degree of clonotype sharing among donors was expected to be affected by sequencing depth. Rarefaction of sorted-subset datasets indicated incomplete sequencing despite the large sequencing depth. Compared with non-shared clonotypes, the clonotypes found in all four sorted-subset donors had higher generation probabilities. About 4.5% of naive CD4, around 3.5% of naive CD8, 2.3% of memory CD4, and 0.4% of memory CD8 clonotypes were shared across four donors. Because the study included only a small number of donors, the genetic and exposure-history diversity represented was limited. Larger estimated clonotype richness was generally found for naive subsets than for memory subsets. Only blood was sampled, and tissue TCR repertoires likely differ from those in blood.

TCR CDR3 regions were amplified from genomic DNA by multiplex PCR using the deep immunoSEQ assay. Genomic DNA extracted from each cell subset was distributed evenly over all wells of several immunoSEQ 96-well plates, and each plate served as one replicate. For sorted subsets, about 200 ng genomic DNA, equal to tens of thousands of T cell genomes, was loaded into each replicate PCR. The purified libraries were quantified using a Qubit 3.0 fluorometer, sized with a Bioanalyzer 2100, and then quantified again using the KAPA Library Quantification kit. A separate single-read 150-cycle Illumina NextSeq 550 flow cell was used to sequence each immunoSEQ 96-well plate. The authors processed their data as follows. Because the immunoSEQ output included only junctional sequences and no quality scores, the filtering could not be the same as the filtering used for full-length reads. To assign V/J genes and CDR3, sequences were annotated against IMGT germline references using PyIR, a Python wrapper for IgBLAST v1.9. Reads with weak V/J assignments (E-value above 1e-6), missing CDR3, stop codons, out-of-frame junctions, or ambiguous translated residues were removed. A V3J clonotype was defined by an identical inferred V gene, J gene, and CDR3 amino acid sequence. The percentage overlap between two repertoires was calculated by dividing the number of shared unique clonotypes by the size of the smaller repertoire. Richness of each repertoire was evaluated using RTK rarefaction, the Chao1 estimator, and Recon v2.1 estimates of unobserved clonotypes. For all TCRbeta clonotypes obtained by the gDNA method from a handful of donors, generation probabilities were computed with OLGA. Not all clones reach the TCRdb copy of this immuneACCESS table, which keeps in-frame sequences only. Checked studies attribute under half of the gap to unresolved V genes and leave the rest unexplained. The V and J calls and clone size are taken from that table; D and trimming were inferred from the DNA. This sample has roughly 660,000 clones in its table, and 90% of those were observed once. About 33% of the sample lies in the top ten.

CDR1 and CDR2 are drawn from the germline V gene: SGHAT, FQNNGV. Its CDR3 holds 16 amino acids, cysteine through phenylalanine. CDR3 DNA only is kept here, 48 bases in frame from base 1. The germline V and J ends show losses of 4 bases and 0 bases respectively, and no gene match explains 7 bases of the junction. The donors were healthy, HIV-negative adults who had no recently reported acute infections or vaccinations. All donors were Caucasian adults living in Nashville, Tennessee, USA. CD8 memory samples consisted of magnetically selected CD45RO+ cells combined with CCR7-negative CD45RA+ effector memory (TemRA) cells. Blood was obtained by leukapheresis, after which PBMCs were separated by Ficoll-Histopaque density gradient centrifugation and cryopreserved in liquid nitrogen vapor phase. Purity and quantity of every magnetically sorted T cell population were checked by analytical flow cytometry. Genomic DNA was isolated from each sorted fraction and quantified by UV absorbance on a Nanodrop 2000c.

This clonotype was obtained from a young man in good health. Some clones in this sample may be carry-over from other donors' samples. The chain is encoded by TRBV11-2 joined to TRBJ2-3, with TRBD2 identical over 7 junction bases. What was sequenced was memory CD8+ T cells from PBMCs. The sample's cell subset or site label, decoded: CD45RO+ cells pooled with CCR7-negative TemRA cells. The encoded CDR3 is CASSSAPGGSTDTQYF. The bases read TGTGCCAGCAGCTCAGCCCCGGGGGGTAGCACAGATACGCAGTATTTT. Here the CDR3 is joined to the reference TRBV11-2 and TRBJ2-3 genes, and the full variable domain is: EAGVAQSPRYKIIEKRQSVAFWCNPISGHATLYWYQQILGQGPKLLIQFQNNGVVDDSQLPKDRFSAERLKGVDSTLKIQPAKLEDSAVYLCASSSAPGGSTDTQYFGPGTRLTVL.